The table lists the clone carrying this TCR beta chain with a few counts. The antigen is undetermined. A junction end diverges from the germline sequence, so it may reflect a read error. Assay used: immunoSEQ multiplex PCR; TCRdb lists only in-frame clones, some missing. The sample yields over 1,500 clones, under 25% seen once. This sample was taken from a study of T cells in localized non-small cell lung cancer. This CDR3 contains 15 residues. Germline CDR1 reads MGHRA; CDR2 reads YSYEKL. Study-level results: Among the top 100 tumor clones, a median around 60 appeared in adjacent lung. Higher adjacent-lung clonality was associated with shorter survival.

The specimen comprised normal lung tissue next to the tumor, sampled before any cancer treatment. The chain uses TRBV4-1 and TRBJ1-5; D is unresolved. This clonotype originated in a man aged 40 to 69 with stage I lung adenocarcinoma. The CDR3: CASSQDPNSNQPQHF. The CDR3 nucleotides read TGCGCCAGCAGCCAAGACCCGAATAGCAATCAGCCCCAACATTTT.